This T cell receptor beta chain emerged from a study of human T cells and chemical hapten exposure. The wider study: 2% DPC applied to a 2 cm by 2 cm arm area sensitized donors. Broader study findings: In the PT1 data, expanded TCR counts showed a positive correlation with patch test score.

The library attached unique molecular identifiers to individual cDNA molecules. TCRdb redid the calling of the RACE reads with MiXCR, one entry per CDR3 protein. The sample contains 300,000 to 450,000 distinct CDR3 sequences, 5.1% of which appear only once. Time point denoted: pre-sensitization, week 0. Treatment here: therapeutic diphenylcyclopropenone sensitization with weekly scalp DPC. Extraction yielded total RNA from whole blood (unfractionated). Trimming took 5 bases from V and 2 from J, leaving 15 bases between them. Germline-derived CDR1 and CDR2 are SGHTA and FQGNSA. The CDR3 totals 15 residues. This clonotype was seen repeatedly, ten times or more. Antigen specificity is unknown.

This specimen was whole blood, taken in connection with sensitization to the hapten diphenylcyclopropenone (DPC). This chain connects TRBV7-2 to TRBJ2-5; D is undetermined. The receptor was derived from a woman in her forties or fifties with alopecia areata. Some clones in this sample may be carry-over from other donors' samples. This chain's CDR3 is CASSLRTNIQETQYF. The CDR3 DNA reads TGTGCCAGCAGCCTGCGGACGAATATTCAAGAGACCCAGTACTTC.